Presented here are 16 T cell receptor beta chains from one specimen sequenced in a study (dated by TCRdb to between 2014 and 2016). Cells that were CD4+CD25+CD127-/low were isolated as Tregs. Library method: 5' RACE. For sequencing, an Illumina MiSeq was employed. TCRdb redid the processing of the public reads, applying fastp at Q25 and MiXCR, and retained in-frame beta chains. Rows are unified per CDR3 protein, each entry keeping the most common DNA and genes. This sample has over 40,000 distinct CDR3 sequences in its table, and roughly a fifth of those were observed once. The ten largest clones capture 4.3% of the sample. Sequencing input: Tregs sorted from a lymph node. These receptors were taken from a female donor with breast cancer.

Comment on this clonotype: This may stem from a read error, because a much larger clone lies one nucleotide away. The chain recombines TRBV5-1 with TRBJ2-7, with D unresolved. Trimming cost V 0 bases and J 2 bases, with 0 bases left between them. There are 11 residues in the CDR3. Germline-derived CDR1 and CDR2 are SGHRS and YFSETQ. The CDR3 loop is CASSLAYEQYV. CDR3 nucleotides: TGCGCCAGCAGCTTGGCCTACGAGCAGTACGTC.

In this sample, this clonotype turned up a few times. V gene TRBV7-9 combines with J gene TRBJ1-2; D may be TRBD1 (5 bases). The CDR3 sequence is 16 residues long. Trimming removed 7 bases from V and 0 bases from J, with 18 bases in between. Germline V gene lookup returns CDR1 SEHNR and CDR2 FQNEAQ (reference sequence). CDR3 sequence: CASTLQAGISNYGYTF. In nucleotides, the CDR3 is TGTGCCAGCACCCTGCAGGCAGGGATCTCTAACTATGGCTACACCTTC. Complete variable domain (other parts from reference TRBV7-9 and TRBJ1-2): DTGVSQNPRHKITKRGQNVTFRCDPISEHNRLYWYRQTLGQGPEFLTYFQNEAQLEKSRLLSDRFSAERPKGSFSTLEIQRTEQGDSAMYLCASTLQAGISNYGYTFGSGTRLTVV.

Details on this clonotype: One junction end disagrees with the germline gene, perhaps due to a read error. The chain carries TRBV6-2 or TRBV6-3 and TRBJ1-2, with 7 positions matching TRBD1. Germline V gene data show CDR1 as MNHEY and CDR2 as SVGEGT. CDR3 length equals 13 residues. The DNA for the CDR3 is TGTGTCAGCAGCCAGATACAGGGGAGCGGCTACACCTTC. Protein sequence: CVSSQIQGSGYTF.

As regards this clonotype: A single base separates this from a much larger clone, so it may be a read error. This chain's CDR3 is CTSSLPDYTDTQYF. The CDR3 DNA is TGCACCAGCAGCCTCCCGGACTACACAGATACGCAGTATTTT. The chain couples TRBV5-1 to TRBJ2-3; tentative D call: TRBD2 (6 bases). The germline gives CDR1 SGHRS, CDR2 YFSETQ. This CDR3 spans 14 amino acids.

This clonotype was seen many times. The V gene is TRBV4-1, the J gene TRBJ1-1; D may be TRBD1 (6 bases). The CDR3 length is 16 residues. V dropped 4 bases and J dropped 1 base, with 16 bases sitting between them. CDR1 and CDR2 (germline): MGHRA, YSYEKL. CDR3 DNA sequence: TGCGCCAGCAGCCCGAACCACATGACAGGGAACACTGAAGCTTTCTTT. It is translated as CASSPNHMTGNTEAFF.

This clonotype was recorded at least ten times. V usage is TRBV5-1 and J usage is TRBJ2-1, with D possibly being TRBD2 (7 bases). The CDR3 loop spans 16 amino acids. V dropped 0 bases and J dropped 8 bases, with 18 bases sitting between them. Germline V gene data show CDR1 as SGHRS and CDR2 as YFSETQ. CDR3 in DNA: TGCGCCAGCAGCTTGGAGGGGGGGAACATCGCTTATGAGCAGTTCTTC. Its translation is CASSLEGGNIAYEQFF.

The rearrangement joins TRBV27 to TRBJ1-1, with 12 bases identical to TRBD1. Germline trimming cut 3 bases from V and 5 bases from J; bases unmatched to any gene: 7. This CDR3 spans 16 amino acids. The germline V gene encodes CDR1 MNHEY and CDR2 SMNVEV (reference sequence). The DNA of the CDR3 is TGTGCCAGCAGTTTTTGGGACAGGGGGCCGGAGACTGAAGCTTTCTTT. It yields the protein CASSFWDRGPETEAFF.

CDR3 sequence reads: CASSPGSSGSYNEQFF. The CDR3 DNA reads as TGTGCCAGCTCACCAGGGTCTAGCGGGAGTTACAATGAGCAGTTCTTC. The chain has TRBV18 and TRBJ2-1, with 10 bases aligning to TRBD2. V lost 2 bases and J lost 4; bases outside the gene matches: 5. CDR1 and CDR2 from the germline V gene are KGHSH and LQKENI. The CDR3 covers 16 residues.

The chain recombines TRBV12-3 or TRBV12-4 with TRBJ1-1; no clear D. Trimming cost V 3 bases and J 0 bases, with 5 bases left between them. CDR3 size: 13 residues. CDR3: CASSLTMNTEAFF. The CDR3 DNA reads as TGTGCCAGCAGTTTGACCATGAACACTGAAGCTTTCTTT.

This clonotype was picked up one time. V usage is TRBV9 and J usage is TRBJ2-1; weak D call: TRBD2 (5 bases). Between the trimmed V and J ends, which lost 6 bases and 9 bases, there was a span of 19 bases. Germline CDR1 reads SGDLS; CDR2 reads YYNGEE. The CDR3 is made up of 14 amino acids. The CDR3 region is CASNPKVLGGEQFF. The CDR3 DNA sequence: TGTGCCAGCAATCCTAAGGTACTAGGAGGTGAGCAGTTCTTC.

This chain joins TRBV15 and TRBJ2-5; 7 nucleotides line up with TRBD1. Germline lookup yields CDR1 LNHNV and CDR2 YYDKDF (reference sequence). The V and J ends lost 4 bases and 2 bases, in that order; junction bases with no gene match: 4. This CDR3 is built from 14 residues. The DNA for the CDR3 is TGTGCCACCAGCAAACAGGGGCAGCAAGAGACCCAGTACTTC. Protein sequence: CATSKQGQQETQYF. Full variable domain (missing parts from reference TRBV15 and TRBJ2-5): DAMVIQNPRYQVTQFGKPVTLSCSQTLNHNVMYWYQQKSSQAPKLLFHYYDKDFNNEADTPDNFQSRRPNTSFCFLDIRSPGLGDTAMYLCATSKQGQQETQYFGPGTRLLVL.

As concerns this clonotype: Possible read error: a much larger clone is one base away. This CDR3 reads CASGLANPSGANVLTF. In nucleotides, the CDR3 is TGTGCCAGCGGCTTAGCGAACCCCTCTGGGGCCAACGTCCTGACTTTC. The chain recombines TRBV7-9 with TRBJ2-6; D may be TRBD2 (5 bases). The V gene's germline CDR1 is SEHNR and CDR2 FQNEAQ (reference sequence). CDR3 length: 16 amino acids.

Comment on this clonotype: Because the CDR3 is missing its conserved closing phenylalanine or tryptophan, this is likely a read error. This chain uses TRBV19 with TRBJ2-7, with TRBD2 matching 8 bases. The CDR3 spans 13 residues. The germline V gene has CDR1 LNHDA and CDR2 SQIVND (reference sequence). The ends lost 5 bases at V and 3 bases at J; junction bases unmatched: 3. The CDR3 loop is CASSLGTSYEQYL. As DNA, the CDR3 is TGTGCCAGTAGTCTCGGGACTAGCTACGAGCAGTACCTC.

This clonotype was picked up many times. The J gene is TRBJ2-1, the V gene TRBV7-9; possibly TRBD2 for D (5 bases). V lost 5 bases, J lost 0 bases, and 14 bases lay in between. Germline V lookup: CDR1 SEHNR, CDR2 FQNEAQ (reference sequence). This CDR3 region has 16 residues. The CDR3 loop reads CASSQSSGSSYNEQFF. CDR3 DNA sequence: TGTGCCAGCAGCCAATCCAGCGGAAGCTCCTACAATGAGCAGTTCTTC. Full variable domain (outside the CDR3, taken from reference TRBV7-9 and TRBJ2-1): DTGVSQNPRHKITKRGQNVTFRCDPISEHNRLYWYRQTLGQGPEFLTYFQNEAQLEKSRLLSDRFSAERPKGSFSTLEIQRTEQGDSAMYLCASSQSSGSSYNEQFFGPGTRLTVL.

This clonotype was detected a few times. The chain links TRBV28 to TRBJ2-1; D may be TRBD2 (5 bases). The V and J ends lost 6 bases and 3 bases respectively, with 15 bases between them. The CDR3 has 15 amino acids. CDR1 is MDHEN and CDR2 is SYDVKM in the germline V gene. CDR3 amino acids: CASSRVALNYNEQFF. The CDR3, as DNA: TGTGCCAGCAGCCGGGTAGCGCTTAACTACAATGAGCAGTTCTTC.

This clonotype appeared a few times. The genes are TRBV10-3 and TRBJ2-7; 9 nucleotides line up with TRBD1. The CDR3 loop spans 15 amino acids. CDR1 is ENHRY, CDR2 SYGVKD, per germline. Trimming cost V 4 bases and J 4 bases; bases outside gene matches: 8. The CDR3 sequence is CAISGSGQGWYEQYF. CDR3 in DNA: TGTGCCATCAGTGGATCAGGACAGGGGTGGTACGAGCAGTACTTC.